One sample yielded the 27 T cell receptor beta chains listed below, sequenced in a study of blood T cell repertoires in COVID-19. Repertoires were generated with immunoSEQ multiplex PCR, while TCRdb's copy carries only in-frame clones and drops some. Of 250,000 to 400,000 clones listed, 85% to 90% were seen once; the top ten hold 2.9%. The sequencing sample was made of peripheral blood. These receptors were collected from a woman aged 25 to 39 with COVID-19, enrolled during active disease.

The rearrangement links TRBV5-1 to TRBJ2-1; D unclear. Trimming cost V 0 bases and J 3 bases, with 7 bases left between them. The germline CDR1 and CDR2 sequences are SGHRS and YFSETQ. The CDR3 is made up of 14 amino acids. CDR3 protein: CASSLDVSYNEQFF. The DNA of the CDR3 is TGCGCCAGCAGCTTGGACGTGAGCTACAATGAGCAGTTCTTC.

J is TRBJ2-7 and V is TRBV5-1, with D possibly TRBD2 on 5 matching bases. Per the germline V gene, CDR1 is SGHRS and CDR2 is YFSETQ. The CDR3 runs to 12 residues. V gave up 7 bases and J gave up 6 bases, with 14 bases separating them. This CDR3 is CASGNQAGEQYF. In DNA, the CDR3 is TGCGCCAGCGGCAACCAGGCGGGCGAGCAGTACTTC.

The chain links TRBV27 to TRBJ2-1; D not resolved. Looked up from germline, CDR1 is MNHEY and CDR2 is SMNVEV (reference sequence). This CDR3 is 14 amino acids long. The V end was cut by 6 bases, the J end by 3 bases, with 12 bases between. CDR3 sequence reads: CASSYDHSYNEQFF. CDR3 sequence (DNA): TGTGCCAGCAGCTATGACCACAGCTACAATGAGCAGTTCTTC.

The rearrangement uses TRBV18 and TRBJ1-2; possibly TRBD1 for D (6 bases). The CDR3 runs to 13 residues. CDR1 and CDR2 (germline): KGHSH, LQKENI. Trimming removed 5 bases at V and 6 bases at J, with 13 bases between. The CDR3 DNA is TGTGCCAGCTCAGATAGGACAGTCAATGGCTACACCTTC. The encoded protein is CASSDRTVNGYTF.

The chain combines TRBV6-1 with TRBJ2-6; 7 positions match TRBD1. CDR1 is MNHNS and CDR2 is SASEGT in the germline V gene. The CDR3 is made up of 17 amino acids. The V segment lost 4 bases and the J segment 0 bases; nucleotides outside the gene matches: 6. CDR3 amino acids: CASSGTGYLSGANVLTF. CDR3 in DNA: TGTGCCAGCAGTGGGACAGGTTACCTCTCTGGGGCCAACGTCCTGACTTTC.

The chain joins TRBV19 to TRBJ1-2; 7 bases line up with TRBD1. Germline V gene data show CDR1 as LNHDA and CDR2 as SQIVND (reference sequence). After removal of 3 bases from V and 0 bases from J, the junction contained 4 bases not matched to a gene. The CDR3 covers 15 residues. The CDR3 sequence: CASSMGTEANYGYTF. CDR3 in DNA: TGTGCCAGTAGTATGGGGACAGAAGCTAACTATGGCTACACCTTC.

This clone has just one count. CDR3 sequence reads: CASSQGQGWTGELFF. The CDR3 DNA reads TGCGCCAGCAGCCAAGGACAGGGATGGACCGGGGAGCTGTTTTTT. V and J are TRBV4-1 and TRBJ2-2; 7 bases line up with TRBD1. Germline V CDR1 and CDR2: MGHRA, YSYEKL. The CDR3 totals 15 residues. V was pared by 1 base and J by 5 bases, with 4 bases of the junction left unmatched.

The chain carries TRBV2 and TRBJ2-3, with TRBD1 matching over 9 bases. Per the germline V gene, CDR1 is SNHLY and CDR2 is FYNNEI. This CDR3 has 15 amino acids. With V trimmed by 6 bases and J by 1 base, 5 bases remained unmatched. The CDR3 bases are TGTGCCAGCAGCCACAGGGGGCTTGGCACAGATACGCAGTATTTT. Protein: CASSHRGLGTDTQYF.

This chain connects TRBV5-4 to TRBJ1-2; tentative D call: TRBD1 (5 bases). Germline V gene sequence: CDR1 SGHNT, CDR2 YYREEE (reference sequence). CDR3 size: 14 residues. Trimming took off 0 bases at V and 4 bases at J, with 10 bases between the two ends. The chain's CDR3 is CASSLEGRGYGYTF. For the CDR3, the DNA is TGTGCCAGCAGCTTGGAGGGGCGCGGCTATGGCTACACCTTC.

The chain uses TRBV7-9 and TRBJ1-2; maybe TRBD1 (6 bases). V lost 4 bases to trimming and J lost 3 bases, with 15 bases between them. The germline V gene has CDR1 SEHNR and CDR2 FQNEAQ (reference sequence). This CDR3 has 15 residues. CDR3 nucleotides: TGTGCCAGCAGCTCCTTCGCGGACAGTCACTATGGCTACACCTTC. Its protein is CASSSFADSHYGYTF.

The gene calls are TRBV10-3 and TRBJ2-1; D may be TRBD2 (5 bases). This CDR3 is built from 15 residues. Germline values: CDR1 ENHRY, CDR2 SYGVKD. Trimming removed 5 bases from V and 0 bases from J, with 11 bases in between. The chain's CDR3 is CAISRGTYSYNEQFF. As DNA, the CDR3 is TGTGCCATCAGTCGGGGAACTTACTCCTACAATGAGCAGTTCTTC.

The CDR3 DNA sequence: TGTGCCTGGGCCGCCAACGGGGGCGGGGGGGGCAATCAGCCCCAGCATTTT. Residues: CAWAANGGGGGNQPQHF. The V and J genes are TRBV30 and TRBJ1-5; a possible D gene is TRBD1 (6 bases). The CDR3 contains 17 residues. The germline V gene encodes CDR1 GTSNPN and CDR2 SVGIG (reference sequence). V gave up 5 bases and J gave up 2 bases, with 22 bases separating them. Complete variable domain (other parts from reference TRBV30 and TRBJ1-5): SQTIHQWPATLVQPVGSPLSLECTVEGTSNPNLYWYRQAAGRGLQLLFYSVGIGQISSEVPQNLSASRPQDRQFILSSKKLLLSDSGFYLCAWAANGGGGGNQPQHFGDGTRLSIL.

This CDR3 is CAISDPGQLNTEAFF. CDR3 in DNA: TGTGCCATCAGTGACCCGGGACAGTTGAACACTGAAGCTTTCTTT. The rearrangement uses TRBV10-3 and TRBJ1-1, with 7 bases that match TRBD1. The CDR3 spans 15 residues. The junction had 4 bases not matched to a gene; V was cut back by 3 bases and J by 0 bases. Germline CDR1 is ENHRY and CDR2 is SYGVKD.

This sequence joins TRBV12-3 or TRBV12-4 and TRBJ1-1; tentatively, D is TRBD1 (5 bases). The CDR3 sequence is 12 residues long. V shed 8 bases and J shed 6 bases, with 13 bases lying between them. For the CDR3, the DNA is TGTGCCAGCTTTGTCCAGGGATCTGAAGCTTTCTTT. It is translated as CASFVQGSEAFF.

CDR3 in amino acids: CASSPPGIPDTEAFF. The CDR3 DNA is TGTGCCAGCAGCCCTCCAGGGATCCCTGACACTGAAGCTTTCTTT. The chain uses TRBV7-2 and TRBJ1-1, with a weak D call TRBD1 (5 bases). The germline V and J ends were trimmed by 5 bases and 3 bases, with 16 bases remaining between them. The CDR3 extends over 15 amino acids. Per germline, CDR1 SGHTA and CDR2 FQGNSA.

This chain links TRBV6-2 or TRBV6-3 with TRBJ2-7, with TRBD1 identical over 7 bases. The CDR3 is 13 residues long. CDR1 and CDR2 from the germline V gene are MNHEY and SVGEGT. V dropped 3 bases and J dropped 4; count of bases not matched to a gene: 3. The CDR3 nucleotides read TGTGCCAGCAGTTATCCGGACAGGTACGAGCAGTACTTC. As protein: CASSYPDRYEQYF.

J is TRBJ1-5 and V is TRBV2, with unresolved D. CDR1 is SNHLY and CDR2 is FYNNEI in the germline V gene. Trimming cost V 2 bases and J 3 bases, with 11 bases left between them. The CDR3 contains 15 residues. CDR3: CASSEYKIFNQPQHF. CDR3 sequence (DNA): TGTGCCAGCAGTGAATACAAAATATTCAATCAGCCCCAGCATTTT. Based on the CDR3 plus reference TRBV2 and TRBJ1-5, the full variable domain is EPEVTQTPSHQVTQMGQEVILRCVPISNHLYFYWYRQILGQKVEFLVSFYNNEISEKSEIFDDQFSVERPDGSNFTLKIRSTKLEDSAMYFCASSEYKIFNQPQHFGDGTRLSIL.

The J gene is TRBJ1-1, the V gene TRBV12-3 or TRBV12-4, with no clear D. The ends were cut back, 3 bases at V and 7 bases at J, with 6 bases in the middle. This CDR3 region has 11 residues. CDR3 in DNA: TGTGCCAGCAGTTTCGGGATTGAAGCTTTCTTT. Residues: CASSFGIEAFF.

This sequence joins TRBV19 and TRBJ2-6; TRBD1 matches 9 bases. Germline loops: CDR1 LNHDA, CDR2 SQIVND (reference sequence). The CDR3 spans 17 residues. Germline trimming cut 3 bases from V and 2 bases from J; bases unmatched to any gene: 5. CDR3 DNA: TGTGCCAGTAGTATGCCGGGACAGGGTGCTGGGGCCAACGTCCTGACTTTC. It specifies CASSMPGQGAGANVLTF.

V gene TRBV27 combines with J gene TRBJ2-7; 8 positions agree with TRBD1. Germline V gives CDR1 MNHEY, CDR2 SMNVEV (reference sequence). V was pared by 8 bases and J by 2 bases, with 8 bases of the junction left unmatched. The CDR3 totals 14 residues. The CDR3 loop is CASRRTGITYEQYF. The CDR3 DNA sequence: TGTGCCAGCCGTAGGACAGGGATAACCTACGAGCAGTACTTC.

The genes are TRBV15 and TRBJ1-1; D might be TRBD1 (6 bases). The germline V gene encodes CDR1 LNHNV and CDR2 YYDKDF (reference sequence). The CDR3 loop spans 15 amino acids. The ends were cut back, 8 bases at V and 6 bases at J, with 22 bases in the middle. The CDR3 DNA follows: TGTGCCACCCAAGACGGGACATCCCCTACCGCTGAAGCTTTCTTT. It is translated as CATQDGTSPTAEAFF.

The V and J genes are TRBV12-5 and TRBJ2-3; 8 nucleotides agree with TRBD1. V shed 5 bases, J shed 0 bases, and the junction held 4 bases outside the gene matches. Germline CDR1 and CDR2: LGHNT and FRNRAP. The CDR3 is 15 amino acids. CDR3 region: CASGPGQGSTDTQYF. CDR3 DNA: TGTGCTAGTGGTCCTGGACAGGGAAGCACAGATACGCAGTATTTT.

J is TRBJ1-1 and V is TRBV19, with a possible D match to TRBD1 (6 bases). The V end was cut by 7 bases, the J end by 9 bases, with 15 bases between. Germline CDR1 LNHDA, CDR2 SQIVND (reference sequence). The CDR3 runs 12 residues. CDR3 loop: CASTDRNPKAFF. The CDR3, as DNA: TGTGCCAGTACAGACAGGAACCCTAAAGCTTTCTTT.

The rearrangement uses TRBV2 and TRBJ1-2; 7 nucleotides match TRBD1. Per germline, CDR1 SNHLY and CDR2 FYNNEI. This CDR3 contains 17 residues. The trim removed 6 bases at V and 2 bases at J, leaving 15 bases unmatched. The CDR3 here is CASRFPILQTGNYGYTF. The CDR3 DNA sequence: TGTGCCAGCAGGTTTCCCATCCTACAGACAGGGAACTATGGCTACACCTTC.

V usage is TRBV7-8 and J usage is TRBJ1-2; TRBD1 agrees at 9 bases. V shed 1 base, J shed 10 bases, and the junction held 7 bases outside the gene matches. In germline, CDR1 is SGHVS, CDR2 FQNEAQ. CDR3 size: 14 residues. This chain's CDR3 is CASSLDRTGVSYTF. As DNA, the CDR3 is TGTGCCAGCAGCTTAGATAGGACAGGGGTCTCCTACACCTTC.

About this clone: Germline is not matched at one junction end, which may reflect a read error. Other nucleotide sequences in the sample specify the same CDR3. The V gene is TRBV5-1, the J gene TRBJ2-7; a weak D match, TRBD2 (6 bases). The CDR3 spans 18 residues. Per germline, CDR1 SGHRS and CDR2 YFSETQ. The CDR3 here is CASSLVGGLDHFSYEQYF. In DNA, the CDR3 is TGCGCTAGCAGCTTGGTCGGGGGTCTCGACCACTTCTCCTACGAGCAGTACTTC. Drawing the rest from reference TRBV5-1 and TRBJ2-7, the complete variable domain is KAGVTQTPRYLIKTRGQQVTLSCSPISGHRSVSWYQQTPGQGLQFLFEYFSETQRNKGNFPGRFSGRQFSNSRSEMNVSTLELGDSALYLCASSLVGGLDHFSYEQYFGPGTRLTVT.

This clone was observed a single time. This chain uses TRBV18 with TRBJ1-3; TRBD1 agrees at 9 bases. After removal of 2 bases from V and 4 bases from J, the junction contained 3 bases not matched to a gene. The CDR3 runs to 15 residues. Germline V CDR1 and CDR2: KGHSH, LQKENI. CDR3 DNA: TGTGCCAGCTCACCATCCGGGACAGGGGGAAACACCATATATTTT. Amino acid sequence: CASSPSGTGGNTIYF. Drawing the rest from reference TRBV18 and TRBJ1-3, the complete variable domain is NAGVMQNPRHLVRRRGQEARLRCSPMKGHSHVYWYRQLPEEGLKFMVYLQKENIIDESGMPKERFSAEFPKEGPSILRIQQVVRGDSAAYFCASSPSGTGGNTIYFGEGSWLTVV.